This T cell receptor beta chain comes out of a study of PD-L1 blockade in urothelial cancer. Study overall: Anywhere from 0 to 3 prior chemotherapy regimens had been received by patients. Tumor samples exhibited a median T cell count of approximately 1,500.

This CDR3 has 14 amino acids. CDR1 is LNHDA, CDR2 SQIVND, per germline (reference sequence). Study-level results: Sequencing used one FFPE tumor sample per patient (not collected right before treatment). Greater 3-week expansion of tumor-associated blood clones was recorded for durable-benefit patients.

As for this clone: Antigen specificity is unknown. Compared with germline, one end of the junction differs, possibly owing to a read error. X shows a residue whose base was not read or is ambiguous.

The assay was immunoSEQ multiplex PCR, and TCRdb's table has in-frame clones only and misses some. The repertoire includes several hundred clones, roughly a third of them detected once, and roughly 10% sits in the top ten. The sequence came from a man between 50 and 59 years old with urothelial cancer. V is TRBV19 and J is TRBJ2-3, with TRBD2 identical over 8 bases. Specimen: tumor tissue, collected before atezolizumab (anti-PD-L1) treatment. CDR3 coding DNA: TGTGCCARTAGTGGACTAGCTAGCACAGATACGCAGTATTTT. Its translation is CAXSGLASTDTQYF.